This T cell receptor (beta chain) comes out of a study of sequential checkpoint blockade in melanoma. Looking at the study overall: First-line arms were nivolumab then ipilimumab, or the reverse, randomized 1:1. Each arm's sequence ended with maintenance nivolumab.

Using immunoSEQ multiplex PCR, the repertoire was profiled, and TCRdb retains in-frame clones only, with some absent. The sample holds more than 25,000 clones, roughly 77% seen once. Treatment indicated: randomized to nivolumab then ipilimumab (arm A) or the reverse (arm B). This CDR3 is 14 amino acids long. V dropped 6 bases and J dropped 4 bases, with 13 bases sitting between them. Looked up from germline, CDR1 is LNHDA and CDR2 is SQIVND (reference sequence). This clone was observed a few times. The starting material was CD8+ T cells sorted from blood (inferred from file names), obtained from a patient given nivolumab and ipilimumab in sequence. The TCR was taken from a human donor with melanoma. The chain is built from TRBV19 and TRBJ1-5, with D possibly TRBD1 on 6 matching bases. The CDR3 region has the DNA TGTGCCAGTAGCATCCAGGGGAGAAATCAGCCCCAGCATTTT. This gives the protein CASSIQGRNQPQHF.